This T cell receptor (beta chain) was found in a study of T-cell reconstitution after alpha-beta-depleted transplantation in children (dated by TCRdb to about 2016). Describing the broader study: Using TCR repertoire profiling, the study followed T-cell immune reconstitution in a quantitative way in children after TCRalphabeta/CD19-depleted allogeneic hematopoietic cell transplantation.

Receptors were amplified or captured by PCR. Reads for this sample came from an Illumina HiSeq 2500. TCR libraries were prepared with molecular barcoding, using unique molecular identifiers to normalize TCRbeta repertoire quantification. TCRdb applied fastp at Q25 and MiXCR to the public reads, then kept only in-frame beta chains. When rows share a CDR3 protein, they turn into one entry using the most common DNA and genes. Present in this sample are about 980,000 distinct CDR3 sequences, around 30% of which were seen just once. 28% of the sample is taken by the ten largest. The germline V gene encodes CDR1 LGHDT and CDR2 YNNKEL (reference sequence). Measured from the cysteine to the phenylalanine, the CDR3 is 17 residues long. Left in the record is the CDR3 DNA by itself, 51 bases read in frame from the first base. Trimming takes 2 bases off V and 8 bases off J; junction bases not matched to a gene: 15.

Worth noting for this clonotype: This receptor's antigen is unknown. Within one base of it there is no much larger clone, and no base qualities were kept.

The treatment or condition label on this specimen signifies: allogeneic hematopoietic cell transplantation with graft depleted of TCRalphabeta T cells and CD19 B cells. TCRalphabeta/CD19-depleted allogeneic hematopoietic cell grafts were given to the transplant recipients, all of whom were children. Points the paper makes about the study in general: In some patients, the high TCRbeta diversity seen at day 60 was put down to recipient T cells and intrathymic progenitors that had survived conditioning. About two months after transplant, the apparently early recovery of alphabetaT-cell counts reportedly depended on just several hundred clones that had expanded rapidly and came from non-depleted graft cells. The frequencies of hyperexpanded clones fell over the following months, and after one year, T-cell counts and TCRbeta diversity were mostly attributed to newly produced T cells.

Sequenced here: PBMCs, mostly from graft donor cells, sampled 360 days after TCRalphabeta/CD19-depleted stem cell transplant. The receptor's source is a boy younger than two who had a stem cell transplant for SCID, so the T cells may come from the graft donor. The rearranged chain carries TRBV3-1 and TRBJ2-1; 7 central nucleotides agree with TRBD1. The nucleotides read TGTGCCAGCAGCCAAAGCCGCAGGGACAGTGGGCGGGATGAGCAGTTCTTC. This translates into CASSQSRRDSGRDEQFF.